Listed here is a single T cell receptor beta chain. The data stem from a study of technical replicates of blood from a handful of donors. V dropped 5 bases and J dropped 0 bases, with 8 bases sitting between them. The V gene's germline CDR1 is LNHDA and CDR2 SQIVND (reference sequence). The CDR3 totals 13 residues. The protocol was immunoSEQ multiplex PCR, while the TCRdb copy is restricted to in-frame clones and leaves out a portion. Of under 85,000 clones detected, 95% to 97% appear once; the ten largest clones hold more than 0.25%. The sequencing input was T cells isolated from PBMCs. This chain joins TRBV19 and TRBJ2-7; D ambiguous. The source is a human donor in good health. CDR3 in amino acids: CASSRDSSYEQYF. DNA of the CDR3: TGTGCCAGTAGTCGAGATTCCTCCTACGAGCAGTACTTC.